What follows is one TCR beta chain and its context. This clone's antigen is unknown. Base qualities are not recorded, but no much larger clone differs from it by a single base. This sample was taken from a study of T cells in Graves' hyperthyroidism and ophthalmopathy (dated by TCRdb to between 2018 and 2020). With regard to the full study: Peripheral blood samples were taken at initial diagnosis, before any treatment was given. After sampling, hyperthyroidism patients received methimazole starting at 30 mg daily, and ophthalmopathy patients received high-dose intravenous methylprednisolone. In roughly six Graves' hyperthyroidism patients, the study also compared T-cell repertoires from thyroid tissue with T-cell repertoires from blood. To identify TCR V-J signatures that set the groups apart, the researchers used a discovery cohort of 100 or so patients, made up of under 50 with Graves' ophthalmopathy and 57 with stable Graves' hyperthyroidism. The 100 discovery patients were divided at random into training and test sets in a 7:3 ratio. According to the paper, TCR Vbeta CDR3 sequencing was carried out on 135 peripheral blood samples, which came from fewer than 50 ophthalmopathy, 80 or so hyperthyroidism and approximately 17 progressor patients. Whether ophthalmopathy could be predicted prospectively was tested in an independent validation cohort made up of under 20 hyperthyroidism patients plus 17 patients who later progressed to ophthalmopathy. Overall results and qualifications from the work: No statistical method was used to fix the sample size in advance, and group allocation was not hidden from the investigators. Most expanded thyroid clonotypes (frequency above 0.001) were also detected in blood, a finding suggesting that blood repertoires may reflect thyroid immune responses. In validation, progression to ophthalmopathy was predicted by the model with around 70% sensitivity and roughly 76% specificity, a median of around 5.9 months before onset. In cross-validation, a model built on a 13 V-J signature told ophthalmopathy apart from stable hyperthyroidism with under 90% sensitivity and 81% to 82% specificity, and in testing the same model reached 80%/75%.

Stable Graves' hyperthyroidism was defined as no progression to ophthalmopathy during 18 months of follow-up. Hyperthyroidism patients were newly diagnosed, had a disease duration of under 2 months, and were aged 18 to 65 years. Patients with uncontrolled infections, other autoimmune diseases, pregnancy or lactation were excluded. Diagnoses were based on clinical symptoms, serum thyroxine and TRAb, thyroid ultrasound and orbital computed tomography. PBMCs were separated from roughly 9.6 ml of fresh peripheral blood using Ficoll-Paque density gradient centrifugation. Total RNA was extracted with Trizol reagent, and quality was checked on an Agilent 2100 Bioanalyzer. Taken from the germline V gene (reference sequence), the CDR1 and CDR2 loops are SEHNR and FQNEAQ. V is reduced by 4 bases and J by 5 bases, leaving a spacing of 11 bases between them. Spanning cysteine to phenylalanine, the CDR3 consists of 14 amino acids. The entry retains the CDR3 DNA only, 42 bases that are in frame from base 1.

The TCR beta CDR3 regions were amplified from the RNA transcripts. A first-round RT-PCR of the TCR CDR3 used the HTBI primer set with the Qiagen OneStep RT-PCR kit. The libraries were constructed in a second round of multiplex PCR and then size-selected and purified. Paired-end sequencing of the libraries was performed with 100 bp reads on an Illumina HiSeq2000. Under the source paper's analysis protocol: Raw data were processed with SOAPnuke, discarding reads with adapters, uncalled bases, mean Phred below 15, or no exact constant-primer or identifier match. High-quality paired reads were merged with COPE v1.2.5, and unique nucleotide sequences were defined as clonotypes. Clonotypes were aligned to IMGT TRBV, TRBD and TRBJ reference segments using MiTCR v1.1. The analysis was restricted to V-J combinations with a frequency above 0.0001, which together covered 99% to 99.2% of the repertoires. A TCS score was defined as the ratio of F50 (clonal expansion) to E x V (chaos), with BLOSUM62-based TCRdist applied between CDR3 peptides within each V-J. Welch's t-statistics and random forest reduced several hundred V-J features to 10 to 15, which were used in a naive Bayes classifier (R e1071). Thyroid-blood repertoire similarity was quantified with the Morisita-Horn index. The raw public reads went through TCRdb reprocessing: fastp at Q25, MiXCR clone calling, in-frame beta chains kept. Under each unique CDR3 protein, matching rows form one entry showing the most common genes and DNA. TCRdb, rather than the study authors, made the V and J calls. The table for this sample lists approximately 870,000 distinct CDR3 sequences; over 35% of them were counted only once. The top ten clones comprise about 9% of the sample.

Sequencing input: blood. The sequence is built from TRBV7-9 and TRBJ1-4, with a weak D call of TRBD1 (5 bases match). This receptor was taken from a man between 18 and 29 years old with Graves' hyperthyroidism. The CDR3 sequence is CASSWGSKNEKLFF. The DNA sequence is given as TGTGCCAGCAGCTGGGGCAGTAAGAATGAAAAACTGTTTTTT.